This T cell receptor beta chain derives from a study of blood T cell repertoires in COVID-19 (dated by TCRdb to 2018 to 2020). Some background on the complete study: The collaborator samples originated in the United States, Italy and Spain and spanned the acute and convalescent phases of COVID-19. Samples were obtained from the ongoing ImmuneRACE study (first 160 participants) and from 1,200 or so subjects provided by 6 global collaborators. The repertoires were released in a freely available public database intended as a resource for research on the immune response to SARS-CoV-2. Subjects who had been exposed to COVID-19, were actively infected with it, or had recovered from it provided the deeply sampled blood TCRbeta repertoires that made up the dataset. HLA class I and class II types, where available, came from metadata supplied by the sample provider rather than from assay-based typing. The prospective study material was composed of cDNA or gDNA derived from T cells, B-cell-depleted T cells, or PBMCs. A de-identified subject ID, COVID-19 status, age in years and sex were almost always included in the sample metadata. The research as a whole found: The amount of clinical and demographic metadata varied by source and participant and was provided uncurated.

The immunoSEQ Assay, a bias-controlled multiplex PCR, was used to amplify TCRbeta CDR3 regions from genomic DNA. As for how the authors treated the data: The number of nucleated cells in each sample was estimated by amplification of reference gene primers within the assay. Sequence reads were collapsed and filtered to measure the absolute abundance of every unique TCRbeta CDR3 rearrangement. For each sample, productive Simpson clonality was calculated by taking the square root of Simpson's diversity index across productive rearrangements. TCRdb mirrors the immuneACCESS table, restricted to in-frame sequences. Some clones are absent from its copies; in checked studies, under half trace to an unresolved V gene, and the reason for the others is unknown. That table furnishes V, J and clone size, whereas the DNA furnished D and trimming. Present in this sample are tens of thousands of clones, roughly 74% of which were seen just once. 15% to 19% of the sample is taken by the ten largest.

Looking up the germline V gene yields CDR1 LGHNT and CDR2 FRNRAP. Measured from the cysteine to the phenylalanine, the CDR3 is 12 residues long. CDR3 DNA is the only sequence kept; it has 36 bases, read in frame from the first base. The junction carries 22 bases between V and J, which are trimmed by 9 bases and 16 bases respectively. Collaborating institutions collected whole blood in K2EDTA tubes following their own protocols. For TCRbeta analysis, collaborator samples were shipped as frozen whole blood, as isolated PBMCs, or as DNA extracted from either sample type. Comments on this clone: Its cognate antigen has yet to be identified. No much larger clone exists at a distance of one base, and base qualities are not known.

The chain is assembled from TRBV12-5 and TRBJ2-4; perhaps TRBD1 is the D gene, with 5 bases matching. The sample was peripheral blood. The receptor's source is a human donor in a cohort sampled during active COVID-19. In nucleotides, the sequence is TGTGCTAGGGGGCAGGTGGGGCAGAAAAGTTACTTC. This is translated as CARGQVGQKSYF.